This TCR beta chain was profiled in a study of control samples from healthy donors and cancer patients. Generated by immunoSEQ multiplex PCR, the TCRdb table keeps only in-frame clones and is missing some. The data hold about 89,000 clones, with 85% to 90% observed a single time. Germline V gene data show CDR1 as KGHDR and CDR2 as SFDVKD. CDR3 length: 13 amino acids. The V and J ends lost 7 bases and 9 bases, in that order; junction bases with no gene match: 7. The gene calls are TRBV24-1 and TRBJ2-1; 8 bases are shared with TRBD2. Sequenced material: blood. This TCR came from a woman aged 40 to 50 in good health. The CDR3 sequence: CATRERGPGEQFF. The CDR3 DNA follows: TGTGCCACCAGAGAGCGGGGGCCGGGTGAGCAGTTCTTC.